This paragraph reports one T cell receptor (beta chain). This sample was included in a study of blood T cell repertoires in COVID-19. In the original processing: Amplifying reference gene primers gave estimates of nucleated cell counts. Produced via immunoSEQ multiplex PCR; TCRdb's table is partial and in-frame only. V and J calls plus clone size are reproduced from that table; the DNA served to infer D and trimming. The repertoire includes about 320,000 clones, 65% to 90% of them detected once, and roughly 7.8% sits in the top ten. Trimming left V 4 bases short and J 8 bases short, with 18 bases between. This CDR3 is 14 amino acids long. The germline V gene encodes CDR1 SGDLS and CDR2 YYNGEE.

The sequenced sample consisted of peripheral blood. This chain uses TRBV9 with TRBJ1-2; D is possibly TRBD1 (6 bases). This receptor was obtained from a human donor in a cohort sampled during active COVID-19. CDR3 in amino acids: CASSSRQETGGYTF. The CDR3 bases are TGTGCCAGCAGCTCTAGACAGGAAACGGGGGGCTACACCTTC.